A single TCR beta chain is shown here with its context. Its antigen is as yet unknown. This sample stems from a study of vaccination and CD4 T cells after COVID-19. Overall study context: Six males and four females, two of them Hispanic, were enrolled as convalescents. Samples after vaccination came a median about 72 days past dose two, ranging 14 to 241. Whole-study results and caveats: Early timepoints after natural infection were not analyzed in these convalescent patients.

US Alpha, Beta and Delta variants postdated the positive PCR dates, which ran from March to December 2020. TCRdb ran MiXCR on the PCR reads and lists one entry per CDR3 protein. The profile shows approximately 20,000 distinct CDR3 sequences, 62% of them singletons. This CDR3 has 14 amino acids. V was clipped by 8 bases and J by 2 bases, with 13 bases between them. Germline CDR1 is LNHNV and CDR2 is YYDKDF (reference sequence). This sample comprised CD4+ T cells from blood, obtained before SARS-CoV-2 vaccination. The clonotype comes from a human donor who had recovered from COVID-19. The V and J genes are TRBV15 and TRBJ1-3; no firm D call. CDR3 residues: CATGESFAGNTIYF. In DNA, the CDR3 is TGTGCCACCGGCGAGAGTTTCGCTGGAAACACCATATATTTT.